A selection of T cell receptor beta chains follows, all from one sample in a study of T cell responses to AZD1222 COVID-19 vaccine. The protocol was immunoSEQ multiplex PCR, while the TCRdb copy is restricted to in-frame clones and leaves out a portion. The sample has some 180,000 clones, 85% to 95% seen once. Source: peripheral blood, taken 28 days after the second AZD1222 dose. Every receptor here comes from an adult who received the AZD1222 COVID-19 vaccine. CDR3s include the opening cysteine and the closing phenylalanine or tryptophan. The D gene is left open where the match is weak. Size tells how often a clone was seen (once, few, many) or the class of an expanded clone, and some rows leave it out.

clone_size j_call v_call d_call cdr3_aa cdr3_nt
- TRBJ2-7 TRBV2 - CASSPLRYEQYF TGTGCCAGCAGCCCTCTACGCTACGAGCAGTACTTC
- TRBJ2-7 TRBV6-5 - CASSSQGYEQYF TGTGCCAGCAGTTCACAGGGTTACGAGCAGTACTTC
- TRBJ1-1 TRBV25-1 TRBD1 CASSEWTGNTEAFF TGTGCCAGCAGTGAATGGACAGGGAACACTGAAGCTTTCTTT
- TRBJ2-5 TRBV25-1 TRBD2 CASSARLAGGETQYF TGTGCCAGCAGTGCACGACTAGCGGGAGGAGAGACCCAGTACTTC
- TRBJ1-2 TRBV2 - CASSVVGLANYGYTF TGTGCCAGCAGTGTAGTAGGGCTTGCTAACTATGGCTACACCTTC
- TRBJ1-1 TRBV19 - CASSIQPAMNTEAFF TGTGCCAGTAGTATCCAACCCGCCATGAACACTGAAGCTTTCTTT
- TRBJ1-5 TRBV11-2 - CASSQRSGNQPQHF TGTGCCAGCAGCCAACGTTCGGGCAATCAGCCCCAGCATTTT
- TRBJ2-1 TRBV6-5 TRBD1 CASTTGTGINEQFF TGTGCCAGCACCACCGGGACAGGGATCAATGAGCAGTTCTTC
- TRBJ1-6 TRBV3-1/TRBV3-2 - CASSQEAKGYSPLHF TGTGCCAGCAGCCAAGAAGCCAAGGGCTACTCACCCCTCCACTTT
- TRBJ2-1 TRBV5-1 - CASSLERGGSYNEQFF TGCGCCAGCAGCTTGGAAAGAGGGGGCTCCTACAATGAGCAGTTCTTC
- TRBJ2-3 TRBV27 - CASSPGGTDTQYF TGTGCCAGCAGTCCCGGGGGCACAGATACGCAGTATTTT
- TRBJ2-3 TRBV7-2 TRBD2 CASSYGTSETQYF TGTGCCAGCAGCTACGGGACTAGTGAAACGCAGTATTTT
- TRBJ2-4 TRBV6-5 - CASTPVWGSGIQYF TGTGCCAGCACCCCCGTTTGGGGCTCAGGCATTCAGTACTTC
- TRBJ1-2 TRBV28 - CASTPPSLPNYGYTF TGTGCCAGCACCCCTCCCTCCCTCCCTAACTATGGCTACACCTTC
- TRBJ2-5 TRBV5-6 TRBD2 CASKGLAGSETQYF TGTGCCAGCAAGGGACTAGCGGGGTCAGAGACCCAGTACTTC
few TRBJ2-2 TRBV9 - CASSVDRRTNGELFF TGTGCCAGCAGCGTAGACAGGCGAACGAACGGGGAGCTGTTTTTT
once TRBJ2-7 TRBV28 TRBD1 CASSFFGQGTFSYEQYF TGTGCCAGCAGTTTCTTCGGACAGGGAACCTTCTCCTACGAGCAGTACTTC
- TRBJ2-7 TRBV18 TRBD2 CASSPRGDAYPRGGEQYF TGTGCCAGCTCACCACGGGGTGACGCATACCCTAGGGGAGGGGAGCAGTACTTC
- TRBJ1-1 TRBV9 - CASSVGDGLRYTEAFF TGTGCCAGCAGCGTAGGGGATGGTCTGCGGTACACTGAAGCTTTCTTT
- TRBJ1-3 TRBV2 - CASSRTQTSGNTIYF TGTGCCAGCAGTCGGACGCAAACCTCTGGAAACACCATATATTTT
- TRBJ1-1 TRBV2 - CASSPGPNTEAFF TGTGCCAGCAGCCCCGGCCCCAACACTGAAGCTTTCTTT
- TRBJ2-5 TRBV2 - CASNLGAQETQYF TGTGCCAGCAACCTCGGGGCCCAAGAGACCCAGTACTTC
- TRBJ1-4 TRBV27 TRBD1 CASSSGGRTNEKLFF TGTGCCAGCAGTTCAGGGGGTAGGACTAATGAAAAACTGTTTTTT
- TRBJ2-2 TRBV10-2 TRBD2 CASLLPSGSPTGTGELFF TGCGCCAGCCTATTGCCTAGCGGGAGTCCGACCGGTACCGGGGAGCTGTTTTTT
- TRBJ1-1 TRBV6-1 - CASSDHHTHPTEAFF TGTGCCAGCAGTGATCACCATACCCATCCCACTGAAGCTTTCTTT
once TRBJ1-1 TRBV18 - CASSPTLRTEAFF TGTGCCAGCTCACCGACCCTGAGGACTGAAGCTTTCTTT
- TRBJ1-2 TRBV7-6 - CASSLGGYSNYGYTF TGTGCCAGCAGCTTAGGAGGTTACTCTAACTATGGCTACACCTTC
few TRBJ2-5 TRBV5-1 TRBD2 CASSTSGGRSKETQYF TGCGCCAGCAGTACTAGCGGGGGGAGGTCGAAAGAGACCCAGTACTTC
few TRBJ1-5 TRBV2 TRBD1 CASSGDRGVQPQHF TGTGCCAGCAGTGGCGACAGGGGCGTTCAGCCCCAGCATTTT
once TRBJ1-2 TRBV29-1 TRBD1 CSVGQGFGYTF TGCAGCGTTGGACAGGGGTTTGGCTACACCTTC
- TRBJ1-3 TRBV30 TRBD1 CAWNYRGRSGNTIYF TGTGCCTGGAACTACAGGGGGCGATCTGGAAACACCATATATTTT
- TRBJ2-5 TRBV18 - CASSPRVATAGATQYF TGTGCCAGCTCACCACGGGTTGCCACAGCCGGCGCGACCCAGTACTTC
- TRBJ2-2 TRBV11-2 TRBD2 CASSPSAGAGELFF TGTGCCAGCAGCCCTTCAGCGGGGGCCGGGGAGCTGTTTTTT